The next 7 T cell receptor beta chains were all read from a single sample in a study of CD8+CD57+ T cells in acquired aplastic anemia (dated by TCRdb to 2016 to 2019). Patients chosen for sequencing had shown expansion of CD8+CD57+ cells by flow cytometry. The sequencer was an Illumina HiSeq 2000. Profiling of TCR beta VDJ combinations and CDR3 sequences used genomic DNA as the template. Through fastp at Q25 and MiXCR, TCRdb rebuilt clones from the public reads, retaining in-frame beta chains. Rows with a matching CDR3 protein are joined into one entry that keeps the most common DNA and genes. The sample table records 50,000 to 65,000 distinct CDR3 sequences; roughly three fifths of these occur just once. Around 15% of the sample is taken by the ten largest. The sample was sorted CD4+, CD8+, or CD8+CD57+ T cells (not recorded which) from PBMCs. These TCRs come from a human donor with aplastic anemia.

The chain links TRBV6-1 to TRBJ2-7, with 9 bases matching TRBD1. In germline, CDR1 is MNHNS, CDR2 SASEGT. The CDR3 totals 15 residues. The V gene end was trimmed by 4 bases and the J gene end by 4 bases; junction bases not matched to a gene: 8. The CDR3 is CASSGGGQGSYEQYF. CDR3 DNA: TGTGCCAGCAGTGGGGGGGGACAGGGCTCGTACGAGCAGTACTTC.

The genes are TRBV2 and TRBJ2-1; D may correspond to TRBD1 or TRBD2 (5 bases each). There are 18 residues in the CDR3. Germline CDR1 SNHLY, CDR2 FYNNEI. V gave up 4 bases and J gave up 1 base, with 20 bases separating them. The CDR3 region has the DNA TGTGCCAGCAGTGGGGGCAGCGTCTACCCGGGGTCCTACAATGAGCAGTTCTTC. This sequence encodes CASSGGSVYPGSYNEQFF.

In this sample, this clonotype turned up many times. The CDR3 DNA reads TGTGCCAGCAGTACCGGGACAGTCGTTTACGAGCAGTACTTC. This sequence encodes CASSTGTVVYEQYF. The V call is TRBV27, the J call TRBJ2-7; 7 bases map to TRBD1. This CDR3 is built from 14 residues. V shed 5 bases and J 4 bases; nucleotides not matched to a gene: 8. From germline, CDR1 is MNHEY and CDR2 SMNVEV (reference sequence).

By share, this clonotype counts as medium-sized (0.01 to 0.1%). The chain is built from TRBV20-1 and TRBJ2-7; no definite D call. Trimming removed 1 base at V and 1 base at J, with 8 bases between. Germline lookup yields CDR1 DFQATT and CDR2 SNEGSKA (reference sequence). This CDR3 region has 13 residues. The CDR3 DNA is TGCAGTGCTAGAGGGGTTAGTTCCTACGAGCAGTACTTC. This sequence encodes CSARGVSSYEQYF.

This rearrangement joins TRBV19 to TRBJ2-2, with 11 bases aligning to TRBD2. CDR1 and CDR2 from the germline V gene are LNHDA and SQIVND (reference sequence). J gave up 6 bases and V 5 bases, and 5 bases lay outside the gene matches. This CDR3 contains 15 residues. CDR3 region: CASSLSGGASGELFF. In nucleotides, the CDR3 is TGTGCCAGTAGTCTTAGCGGGGGGGCCTCCGGGGAGCTGTTTTTT.

This rearrangement joins TRBV5-1 to TRBJ2-7; D ambiguous. V lost 4 bases, J lost 0 bases, and 11 bases lay in between. CDR1 and CDR2 (germline): SGHRS, YFSETQ. This CDR3 has 14 amino acids. The CDR3 loop reads CASSPGPSSYEQYF. The DNA for the CDR3 is TGCGCCAGCAGCCCAGGACCGAGCTCCTACGAGCAGTACTTC.

As regards this clonotype: Just one base apart from a much larger clone, this may be a read error. The rearrangement joins TRBV4-2 to TRBJ2-2; tentative D call: TRBD2 (6 bases). CDR1 LGHNA and CDR2 YNFKEQ come from the germline V gene. The CDR3 sequence is 13 residues long. The CDR3 region is CASSQDLDGGLFF. Written as DNA, the CDR3 is TGTGCCAGCAGCCAAGATCTTGACGGGGGGCTGTTTTTT.